This T cell receptor (beta chain) appears in the sequencing data of a study of technical replicates of blood from several donors. Libraries were prepared by immunoSEQ multiplex PCR; TCRdb keeps only in-frame clonotypes and omits some of them. This table holds approximately 88,000 clones, just under 95% found once. The germline CDR1 and CDR2 sequences are MNHNS and SASEGT. The CDR3 is made up of 16 amino acids. J was trimmed by 3 bases and V by 4 bases; bases with no gene match: 2. V and J are TRBV6-1 and TRBJ2-1, with 14 bases aligning to TRBD2. The receptor comes from a human donor in good health. Sequenced input: T cells isolated from PBMCs. CDR3 sequence: CASSGLAGGGYNEQFF. CDR3 bases: TGTGCCAGCAGTGGACTAGCGGGGGGGGGCTACAATGAGCAGTTCTTC.